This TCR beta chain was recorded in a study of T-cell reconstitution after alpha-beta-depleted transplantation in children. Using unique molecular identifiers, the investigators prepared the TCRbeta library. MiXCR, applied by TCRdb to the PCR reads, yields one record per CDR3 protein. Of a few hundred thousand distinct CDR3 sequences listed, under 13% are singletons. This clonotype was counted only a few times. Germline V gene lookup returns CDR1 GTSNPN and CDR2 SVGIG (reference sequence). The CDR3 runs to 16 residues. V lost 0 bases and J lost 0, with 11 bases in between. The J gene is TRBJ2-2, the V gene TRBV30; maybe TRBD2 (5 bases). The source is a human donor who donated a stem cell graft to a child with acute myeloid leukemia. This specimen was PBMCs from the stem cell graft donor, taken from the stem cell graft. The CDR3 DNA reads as TGTGCCTGGAGTGTACGGAGCGGCGCGAACACCGGGGAGCTGTTTTTT. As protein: CAWSVRSGANTGELFF.